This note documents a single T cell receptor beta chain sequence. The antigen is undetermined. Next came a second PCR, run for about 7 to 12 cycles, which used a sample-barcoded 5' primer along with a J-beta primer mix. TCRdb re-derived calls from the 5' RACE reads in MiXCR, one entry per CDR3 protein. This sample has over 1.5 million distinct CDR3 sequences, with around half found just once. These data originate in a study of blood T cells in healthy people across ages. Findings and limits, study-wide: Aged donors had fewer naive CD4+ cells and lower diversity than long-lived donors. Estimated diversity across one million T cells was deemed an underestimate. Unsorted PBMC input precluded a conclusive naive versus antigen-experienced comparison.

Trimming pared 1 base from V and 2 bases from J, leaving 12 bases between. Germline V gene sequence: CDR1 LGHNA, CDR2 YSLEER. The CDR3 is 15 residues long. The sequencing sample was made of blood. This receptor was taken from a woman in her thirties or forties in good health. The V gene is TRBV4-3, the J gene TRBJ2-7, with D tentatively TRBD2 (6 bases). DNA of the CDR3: TGCGCCAGCAGCCAAGTGGCGGGGCTCGCCTACGAGCAGTACTTC. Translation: CASSQVAGLAYEQYF.